This T cell receptor beta chain is from a study of CD8+ T cells in alopecia areata (dated by TCRdb to the late 2010s). As for the study more broadly: The treated patients took part in an open-label pilot trial in which moderate-to-severe alopecia areata was treated with oral tofacitinib at 5 to 10 mg twice daily. Patients stayed on tofacitinib for 6 to 18 months and then had 6 months of follow-up off drug so that delayed response and recurrence could be assessed. To study T cell clonal expansion in alopecia areata, the researchers applied high-throughput TCRbeta sequencing to both the C3H/HeJ mouse model and human patients. Scalp tissue and sorted CD4+ and CD8+ peripheral blood T cells from patchy and totalis/universalis alopecia areata patients and from healthy controls were covered by human TCRbeta sequencing. Tofacitinib-treated patients had biopsies at baseline and at 4 and 24 weeks of treatment, with a later scalp biopsy in several patients. Scalp clonality was compared among normal scalp (n=4), patchy alopecia areata scalp (n=8), and alopecia totalis/universalis scalp (n=8). RNA was obtained with the PAXgene miRNA kit for fixed scalp, the miRNeasy kit for PBMCs, and the RNeasy kit for mouse skin. TCRbeta CDR3 regions were amplified by immunoSEQ multiplex PCR using 35 Vbeta forward and 13 Jbeta reverse primers. What the research found in general, with its limitations: Compared with mice, TCR sequences shared between patients were less clear, possibly partly because of HLA diversity across the patient population. Unlike mouse skin, where gammadelta T cells dominate, normal human skin contains resident alphabeta T cells that get sequenced too, which complicates analysis of the scalp TCR repertoire. Higher clonality and more expanded CD8+ clones were observed in lesional scalp than in normal scalp, particularly in alopecia totalis/universalis, a finding suggestive of antigenic drive.

According to the study, the label for this sample's time point signals: baseline before oral tofacitinib. From alopecia areata patients, peripheral blood was collected along with lesional scalp punch biopsies. After PBMCs were isolated by density centrifugation and stained for CD3, CD4 and CD8, a FACSAria was used to sort CD4+ and CD8+ T cells. As for this clone: Its antigen has not been determined. No per-base quality is available; no much larger clone lies one base away.

CDR1 and CDR2, per the germline V gene (reference sequence), are SEHNR and FQNEAQ. V has 5 bases trimmed and J has 4 bases trimmed; junction bases matching no gene number 4. The CDR3, from cysteine to phenylalanine, totals 13 residues. Only CDR3 DNA remains: 39 bases, in frame from the first base. Preparation of the library involved the immunoSEQ multiplex PCR assay. RNA was extracted from all samples and reverse transcribed into cDNA, which served as template for TCR sequencing. SuperScript III was used for first-strand cDNA synthesis, primed with a 2:1 mix of oligo-dT and random hexamers. A synthetic immune receptor repertoire was used to assess amplification bias, and residual bias was removed computationally. The published analysis was carried out like this. Raw reads were preprocessed to remove errors, and CDR3 was defined according to IMGT conventions as the region from the conserved cysteine to phenylalanine. Clonality was calculated as 1 minus Shannon entropy normalized by log2 of the number of productive unique TCRs. Whether scalp clones were CD4 or CD8 was inferred by matching scalp TCRbeta sequences against CD4 and CD8 repertoires sorted from blood. The table comes from immuneACCESS by way of TCRdb, which keeps in-frame sequences with V and J called. Part of the clones is missing from these tables; in studies checked, under half for an unresolved V gene and the rest for unknown reasons. The DNA was the basis for D and trimming; V, J and clone size are from that table. The sample table records 150,000 or so clones; around 64% of these occur just once. Roughly 10% of the sample is taken by the ten largest.

This TCR derives from a human donor with alopecia areata. The chain is encoded by TRBV7-9 joined to TRBJ2-5; 7 of the junction bases match TRBD1. Sequenced material: CD8+ T cells sorted from blood, taken at week 0. The CDR3 protein: CASSPGTAETQYF. Read as DNA, the sequence is TGTGCCAGCAGCCCCGGGACAGCAGAGACCCAGTACTTC.